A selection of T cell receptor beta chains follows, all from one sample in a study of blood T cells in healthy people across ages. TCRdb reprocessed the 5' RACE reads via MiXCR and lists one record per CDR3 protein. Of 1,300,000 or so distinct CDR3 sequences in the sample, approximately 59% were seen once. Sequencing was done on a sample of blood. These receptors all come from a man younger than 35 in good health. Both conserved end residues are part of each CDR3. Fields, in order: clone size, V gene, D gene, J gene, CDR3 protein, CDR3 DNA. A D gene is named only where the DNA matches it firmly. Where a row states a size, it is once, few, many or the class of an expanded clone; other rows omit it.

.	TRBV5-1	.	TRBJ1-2	CASSFGQAPMGGYTF	TGCGCCAGCAGCTTCGGGCAGGCCCCTATGGGGGGCTACACCTTC
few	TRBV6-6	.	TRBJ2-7	CASSSDWLKQYF	TGTGCCAGCAGTTCGGACTGGCTGAAGCAGTACTTC
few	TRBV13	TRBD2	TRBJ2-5	CASSPSGVGETQYF	TGTGCCAGCAGCCCGAGCGGGGTAGGCGAGACCCAGTACTTC
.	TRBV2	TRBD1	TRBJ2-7	CASSEVEGGKGSEQYF	TGTGCCAGCAGTGAGGTTGAAGGGGGCAAGGGTTCCGAGCAGTACTTC
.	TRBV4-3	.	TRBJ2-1	CASSQDTVSYNEQFF	TGCGCCAGCAGCCAAGATACAGTCTCCTACAATGAGCAGTTCTTC
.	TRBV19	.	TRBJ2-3	CASSGIRTASTDTQYF	TGTGCCAGTAGTGGGATCCGGACAGCTAGCACAGATACGCAGTATTTT
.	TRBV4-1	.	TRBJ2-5	CASSVFTTGEGETQYF	TGCGCCAGCAGCGTCTTCACGACAGGAGAAGGAGAGACCCAGTACTTC
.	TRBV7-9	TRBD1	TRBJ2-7	CASERAPGQGACEQYF	TGTGCCAGCGAGCGGGCCCCGGGACAGGGGGCGTGCGAGCAGTACTTC
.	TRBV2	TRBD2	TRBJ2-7	CASSATSARYEQYF	TGTGCCAGCAGTGCTACTAGCGCCCGGTACGAGCAGTACTTC
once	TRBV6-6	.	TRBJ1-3	CASSSTTAYSGNTIYF	TGTGCCAGCAGTTCCACGACAGCCTACTCTGGAAACACCATATATTTT
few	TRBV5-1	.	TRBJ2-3	CASSSQSPDTQYF	TGCGCCAGCAGCTCGCAGTCCCCAGATACGCAGTATTTT
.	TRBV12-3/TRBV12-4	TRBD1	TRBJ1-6	CASSFRTGGSYNSPLHF	TGTGCCAGCAGCTTCAGGACAGGGGGTTCCTATAATTCACCCCTCCACTTT
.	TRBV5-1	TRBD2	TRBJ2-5	CASNSGDQETQYF	TGCGCCAGCAATAGCGGGGACCAAGAGACCCAGTACTTC
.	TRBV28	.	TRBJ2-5	CASSLPRGGDNSGTQYF	TGTGCCAGCAGCCTCCCGCGAGGCGGGGATAATTCTGGGACCCAGTACTTC
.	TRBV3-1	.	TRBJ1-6	CASSQDDGGNSPLHF	TGTGCCAGCAGCCAAGATGATGGGGGAAATTCACCCCTCCACTTT
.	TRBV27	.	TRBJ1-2	CASRPPFHTDYNYGYTF	TGTGCCAGCAGACCCCCCTTCCACACAGATTACAACTATGGCTACACCTTC
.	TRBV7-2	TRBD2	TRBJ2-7	CASSLPASGGNYEQYF	TGTGCCAGCAGCTTACCGGCTAGCGGGGGAAACTACGAGCAGTACTTC
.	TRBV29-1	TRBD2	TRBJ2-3	CSAYGASGRATDTQYF	TGCAGCGCCTACGGTGCCAGCGGGAGGGCCACAGATACGCAGTATTTT
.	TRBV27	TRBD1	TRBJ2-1	CASSQGQGAKKFF	TGTGCCAGCAGTCAGGGACAGGGCGCGAAGAAGTTCTTC
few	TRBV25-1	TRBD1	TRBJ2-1	CASSYRGRVQEQFF	TGTGCCAGCAGTTACAGGGGGAGAGTCCAAGAGCAGTTCTTC
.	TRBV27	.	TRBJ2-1	CASRSTRALYNEQFF	TGTGCCAGCAGATCCACTAGAGCGTTGTACAATGAGCAGTTCTTC
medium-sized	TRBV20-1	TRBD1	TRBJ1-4	CSARETGTGNEKLFF	TGCAGTGCTAGAGAAACCGGGACAGGGAATGAAAAACTGTTTTTT
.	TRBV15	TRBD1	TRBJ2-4	CATSSQGAEAKNIQYF	TGTGCCACCAGCTCTCAGGGGGCCGAAGCCAAAAACATTCAGTACTTC
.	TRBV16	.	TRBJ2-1	CASSPMDEQFF	TGTGCCAGCAGCCCCATGGATGAGCAGTTCTTC
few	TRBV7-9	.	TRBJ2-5	CASSFGQTGETQYF	TGTGCCAGCAGCTTCGGCCAAACGGGGGAGACCCAGTACTTC
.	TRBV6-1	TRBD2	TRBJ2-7	CASRELSSGTYYEQYF	TGTGCCAGCAGAGAACTGTCTAGCGGAACGTATTACGAGCAGTACTTC
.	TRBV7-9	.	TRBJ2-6	CASSPLTGRVSGANVLTF	TGTGCCAGCAGCCCCCTCACAGGGAGGGTCTCTGGGGCCAACGTCCTGACTTTC
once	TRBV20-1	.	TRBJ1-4	CSARDLPRLNEKLFF	TGCAGTGCTAGAGATCTCCCAAGGCTTAATGAAAAACTGTTTTTT
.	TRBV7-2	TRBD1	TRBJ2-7	CASRQPGQDLYEQYF	TGTGCCAGCAGACAACCGGGACAGGACCTTTACGAGCAGTACTTC
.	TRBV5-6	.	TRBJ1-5	CASSSPGENQPQHF	TGTGCCAGCAGCTCCCCAGGGGAAAATCAGCCCCAGCATTTT
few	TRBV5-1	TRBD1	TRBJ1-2	CASSGPGQIYGYTF	TGCGCCAGCAGCGGTCCGGGACAGATCTATGGCTACACCTTC
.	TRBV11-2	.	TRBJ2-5	CASSLGTRGWETQYF	TGTGCCAGCAGCTTAGGGACGAGGGGGTGGGAGACCCAGTACTTC
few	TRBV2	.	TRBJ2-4	CASTASEAKNIQYF	TGTGCCAGCACAGCTAGCGAGGCCAAAAACATTCAGTACTTC
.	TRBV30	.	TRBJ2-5	CAWSVNRETQYF	TGTGCCTGGAGTGTAAATAGGGAGACCCAGTACTTC
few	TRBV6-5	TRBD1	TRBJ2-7	CASSLGQGVAEQYF	TGTGCCAGCAGTCTGGGACAGGGGGTAGCCGAGCAGTACTTC
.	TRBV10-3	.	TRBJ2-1	CAISATRFTPIWPYNEQFF	TGTGCCATCAGTGCCACTAGATTCACCCCAATTTGGCCCTACAATGAGCAGTTCTTC
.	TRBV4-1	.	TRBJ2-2	CASSQGLAGELFF	TGCGCCAGCAGCCAAGGACTGGCCGGGGAGCTGTTTTTT
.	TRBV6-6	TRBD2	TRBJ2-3	CATTGTSGRDTQYF	TGTGCCACAACCGGGACTAGCGGGAGGGATACGCAGTATTTT
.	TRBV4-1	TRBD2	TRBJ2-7	CASSQETGGLYNEQYF	TGCGCCAGCAGCCAAGAGACGGGAGGGCTCTACAATGAGCAGTACTTC
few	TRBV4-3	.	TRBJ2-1	CASSQDSRQGLYNEQFF	TGCGCCAGCAGCCAAGATTCGCGGCAGGGTCTCTACAATGAGCAGTTCTTC
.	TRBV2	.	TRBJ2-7	CASTYDGRSYEQYF	TGTGCCAGCACCTACGACGGACGGAGCTACGAGCAGTACTTC
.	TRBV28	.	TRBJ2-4	CASSVGLGQLINIQYF	TGTGCCAGCAGTGTTGGACTAGGACAGTTAATAAACATTCAGTACTTC
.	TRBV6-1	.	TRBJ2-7	CASSEYWLIDSYEQYF	TGTGCCAGCAGTGAATACTGGTTAATAGATAGCTACGAGCAGTACTTC
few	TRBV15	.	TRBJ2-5	CATSRGGEVETQYF	TGTGCCACCAGCAGAGGAGGGGAGGTAGAGACCCAGTACTTC
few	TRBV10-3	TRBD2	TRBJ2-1	CAISVAGDYNEQFF	TGTGCCATCAGTGTAGCGGGGGATTACAATGAGCAGTTCTTC
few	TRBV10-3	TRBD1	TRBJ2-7	CAISETRDSSYEQYF	TGTGCCATCAGTGAGACTAGGGACAGCTCCTACGAGCAGTACTTC
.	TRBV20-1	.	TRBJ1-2	CSARDLGGVRSNGYTF	TGCAGTGCTAGAGATCTAGGAGGGGTCAGAAGTAATGGCTACACCTTC
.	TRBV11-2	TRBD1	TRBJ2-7	CASSHRQGGRNEQYF	TGTGCCAGCAGCCACCGACAGGGGGGTCGCAATGAGCAGTACTTC